What follows describes a single T cell receptor beta chain. Its target is not known. The repertoire was sequenced with immunoSEQ multiplex PCR; TCRdb's copy has only in-frame clones and lacks some. The sample holds more than 60,000 clones, 90% to 95% seen once. This sample was taken from a study of siplizumab effects on memory and regulatory T cells. Findings and limits, study-wide: Whether the proliferating Tregs (from siplizumab cultures) were suppressive was not confirmed. Few alloreactive clones mapped to unstimulated subsets. Apparently more diverse than memory cells, naive T cells also seemed major alloresponse contributors. The mean Treg-derived percentage of mappable alloreactive CD4+ clones was approximately 69% with siplizumab compared with 26.9% in controls.

This CDR3 is built from 14 residues. Germline lookup yields CDR1 MNHEY and CDR2 SMNVEV (reference sequence). Deletions cut 3 bases from V and 7 bases from J, with 13 bases between. The clonotype originates from a human donor in good health. The chain employs TRBV27 and TRBJ2-1, with unresolved D. The sequencing sample was made of CD8+ T cells sorted from blood. The CDR3 loop reads CASSFFDDRNEQFF. The CDR3, as DNA: TGTGCCAGCAGTTTCTTTGACGATAGGAATGAGCAGTTCTTC.